This passage covers 14 T cell receptor beta chains from one sample sequenced in a study of blood T cell repertoires in COVID-19. Generated by immunoSEQ multiplex PCR, the TCRdb table keeps only in-frame clones and is missing some. This table holds about 170,000 clones, about nine tenths found once. Sequenced: peripheral blood. These receptors originate from a man between 25 and 39 years old with COVID-19, enrolled during active disease.

This chain joins TRBV14 and TRBJ2-7, with D perhaps TRBD1 (5 bases). V lost 4 bases to trimming and J lost 2 bases, with 12 bases between them. CDR1 is SGHDN, CDR2 FVKESK, per germline. CDR3 length: 14 amino acids. CDR3 in amino acids: CASSPRAGPYEQYF. CDR3 nucleotides: TGTGCCAGCAGCCCGCGAGCAGGGCCCTACGAGCAGTACTTC.

The rearrangement links TRBV5-6 to TRBJ2-7; D is perhaps TRBD2 (5 bases). CDR3 length: 15 residues. CDR1 and CDR2 (germline): SGHDT, YYEEEE. Trimming cost V 4 bases and J 3 bases, with 17 bases left between them. The CDR3 spells CASSPRAGIRYEQYF. DNA for the CDR3: TGTGCCAGCAGCCCGAGGGCGGGCATCCGCTACGAGCAGTACTTC.

The V and J genes are TRBV20-1 and TRBJ1-2; TRBD1 agrees at 8 bases. Looked up from germline, CDR1 is DFQATT and CDR2 is SNEGSKA (reference sequence). V gave up 3 bases and J gave up 5 bases; unmatched junction bases: 5. This CDR3 has 13 amino acids. This chain's CDR3 is CSASRTGPYGYTF. Here the CDR3 DNA reads TGCAGTGCTAGTCGGACAGGGCCTTATGGCTACACCTTC.

The rearrangement uses TRBV5-6 and TRBJ2-7; 7 bases match TRBD1. Germline V gene sequence: CDR1 SGHDT, CDR2 YYEEEE. V lost 2 bases and J lost 3; bases outside the gene matches: 5. The CDR3 has 14 residues. CDR3 sequence: CASSFGTEIYEQYF. As DNA, the CDR3 is TGTGCCAGCAGCTTCGGGACAGAAATCTACGAGCAGTACTTC.

The table lists this clone with a few counts. The genes are TRBV5-6 and TRBJ1-1; D remains unclear. The CDR3 sequence is 16 residues long. Trimming took off 4 bases at V and 4 bases at J, with 20 bases between the two ends. Germline CDR1 reads SGHDT; CDR2 reads YYEEEE. The DNA of the CDR3 is TGTGCCAGCAGCAACTCCCCAGCGGTCAGTAGCACTGAAGCTTTCTTT. Translating it yields CASSNSPAVSSTEAFF.

The sample holds one count of this clone. The chain carries TRBV7-9 and TRBJ2-7; a weak D match, TRBD2 (6 bases). Germline lookup yields CDR1 SEHNR and CDR2 FQNEAQ (reference sequence). The CDR3 runs to 15 residues. Deletions cut 0 bases from V and 5 bases from J, with 14 bases between. CDR3 DNA sequence: TGTGCCAGCAGCTTAGCGCCGGGAGTACGCCACGAGCAGTACTTC. Amino acids: CASSLAPGVRHEQYF. Filled out from reference TRBV7-9 and TRBJ2-7, the complete variable domain reads DTGVSQNPRHKITKRGQNVTFRCDPISEHNRLYWYRQTLGQGPEFLTYFQNEAQLEKSRLLSDRFSAERPKGSFSTLEIQRTEQGDSAMYLCASSLAPGVRHEQYFGPGTRLTVT.

The chain's CDR3 is CASSFPERGATDTQYF. For the CDR3, the DNA is TGTGCCAGCAGCTTTCCCGAGCGGGGGGCCACAGATACGCAGTATTTT. V and J are TRBV9 and TRBJ2-3; 9 bases are a match to TRBD2. After removal of 4 bases from V and 2 bases from J, the junction contained 8 bases not matched to a gene. There are 16 residues in the CDR3. Per the germline V gene, CDR1 is SGDLS and CDR2 is YYNGEE.

This clone came up once. V is TRBV27 and J is TRBJ2-1; 7 nucleotides agree with TRBD2. Germline V gene data show CDR1 as MNHEY and CDR2 as SMNVEV (reference sequence). The V segment lost 10 bases and the J segment 6 bases; nucleotides outside the gene matches: 15. The CDR3 covers 15 residues. CDR3 in DNA: TGTGCCACCATTCGGAACGGGAGGTCCGTCAATGAGCAGTTCTTC. It specifies CATIRNGRSVNEQFF.

The chain employs TRBV13 and TRBJ2-1; the D gene is possibly TRBD2 (6 bases). With 2 bases removed from V and 6 bases from J, the gap between germline ends came to 14 bases. The germline CDR1 and CDR2 sequences are PRHDT and FYEKMQ (reference sequence). CDR3 length: 15 residues. The CDR3 coding sequence is TGTGCCAGCAGCTTACCTAGCGTTGGGCTCAATGAGCAGTTCTTC. This gives the protein CASSLPSVGLNEQFF.

This chain links TRBV19 with TRBJ1-5, with unresolved D. V shed 2 bases and J shed 4 bases, with 9 bases lying between them. Germline assignment: CDR1 LNHDA and CDR2 SQIVND (reference sequence). The CDR3 totals 14 residues. CDR3 protein: CASSITALNQPQHF. CDR3 nucleotides: TGTGCCAGTAGTATAACAGCCTTGAATCAGCCCCAGCATTTT.

V and J are TRBV5-6 and TRBJ1-2; no clear D gene. Germline V lookup: CDR1 SGHDT, CDR2 YYEEEE. The V gene lost 0 bases and the J gene lost 4 bases, with 13 bases spanning the gap. The CDR3 is 15 amino acids. CDR3 in amino acids: CASSLVGEPIYGYTF. CDR3 coding DNA: TGTGCCAGCAGCTTGGTTGGAGAACCTATCTATGGCTACACCTTC. Based on the CDR3 plus reference TRBV5-6 and TRBJ1-2, the full variable domain is DAGVTQSPTHLIKTRGQQVTLRCSPKSGHDTVSWYQQALGQGPQFIFQYYEEEERQRGNFPDRFSGHQFPNYSSELNVNALLLGDSALYLCASSLVGEPIYGYTFGSGTRLTVV.

This clone was found once. This chain joins TRBV28 and TRBJ2-3; TRBD1 is a possible D gene (6 bases). Trimming pared 6 bases from V and 1 base from J, leaving 14 bases between. The CDR3 has 15 amino acids. The germline V gene has CDR1 MDHEN and CDR2 SYDVKM. For the CDR3, the DNA is TGTGCCAGCAGCACAACAGGGATAGGCACAGATACGCAGTATTTT. It specifies CASSTTGIGTDTQYF.

V gene TRBV7-2 combines with J gene TRBJ2-5, with D perhaps TRBD1 (5 bases). The ends were cut back, 9 bases at V and 4 bases at J, with 9 bases in the middle. The CDR3 runs to 11 residues. From germline, CDR1 is SGHTA and CDR2 FQGNSA. In DNA, the CDR3 is TGTGCCAGTAAACAGGTAGAGACCCAGTACTTC. Protein sequence: CASKQVETQYF. Full variable domain (missing parts from reference TRBV7-2 and TRBJ2-5): GAGVSQSPSNKVTEKGKDVELRCDPISGHTALYWYRQSLGQGLEFLIYFQGNSAPDKSGLPSDRFSAERTGGSVSTLTIQRTQQEDSAVYLCASKQVETQYFGPGTRLLVL.

The V call is TRBV21-1, the J call TRBJ1-2. TRBV21-1 is designated a pseudogene. This CDR3 contains 15 residues. CDR3 coding DNA: TGTGCCAGCAGCAAACAGACCGCGCGGGGTGGTGGCTACACCTTC. It translates to CASSKQTARGGGYTF.